This section outlines one TCR beta chain sequence together with its context. Antigen specificity is unknown. This specimen comes from a study of T cell responses to AZD1222 COVID-19 vaccine. Study results and caveats: Reportedly, nearly half of unique spike TCRs recognized epitopes outside B.1.351/B.1.1.7 mutations. When two AZD1222 doses had been given, Spike-specific TCR breadth and depth rose. Repertoire collection took place solely once the T cell response had peaked. Most donors were white British, females outnumbered males, and clonal diversity was possibly underestimated.

This table comes from immunoSEQ multiplex PCR, and its TCRdb copy is limited to in-frame clones, with some not included. The profile covers around 110,000 clones, with 87% appearing a single time and 3.5% to 4.5% taken by the ten largest. CDR1 LGHDT and CDR2 YNNKEL come from the germline V gene (reference sequence). The V gene lost 0 bases and the J gene lost 1 base, with 9 bases spanning the gap. This CDR3 is built from 15 residues. The chain employs TRBV3-1 (or the pseudogene TRBV3-2) and TRBJ2-5; possibly TRBD2 for D (6 bases). Here the sequenced sample was peripheral blood, taken on day 0 of AZD1222 vaccination. The source is an adult in good health. This chain's CDR3 is CASSQDSGGQETQYF. CDR3 bases: TGTGCCAGCAGCCAAGATTCCGGGGGCCAAGAGACCCAGTACTTC.